Listed here is a single T cell receptor beta chain. Its antigen is not identified. This specimen comes from a study of T cells after yellow fever vaccination. Points from the study as a whole: Relatively few clonotypes were ones that appeared in both CD4 and CD8 compartments. Secondary responses were weaker yet peaked faster, day 5 versus 15. Repertoires sorted by FACS could include abundant clonotypes that are contaminants from the bulk population.

With 0 bases removed from V and 7 bases from J, the gap between germline ends came to 13 bases. CDR3 length equals 14 residues. Looked up from germline, CDR1 is MNHEY and CDR2 is SVGAGI. The 5'RACE template-switching step produced TCR cDNA and added a universal primer site and UMIs. TCRdb itself ran the 5' RACE reads through MiXCR, one entry per CDR3 protein. The sample shows 300,000 to 350,000 distinct CDR3 sequences, about 10% of them seen only once. The chain couples TRBV6-5 to TRBJ2-7; D possibly matches TRBD1 or TRBD2 (6 bases each). This receptor was obtained from a young man who received the YFV17D yellow fever vaccine. This specimen consisted of CD4+ T cells sorted from PBMCs, obtained 45 days after the yellow fever booster vaccination. The CDR3 is CASSYSTGAREQYF. The DNA of the CDR3 is TGTGCCAGCAGTTACTCGACGGGGGCCCGGGAGCAGTACTTC.